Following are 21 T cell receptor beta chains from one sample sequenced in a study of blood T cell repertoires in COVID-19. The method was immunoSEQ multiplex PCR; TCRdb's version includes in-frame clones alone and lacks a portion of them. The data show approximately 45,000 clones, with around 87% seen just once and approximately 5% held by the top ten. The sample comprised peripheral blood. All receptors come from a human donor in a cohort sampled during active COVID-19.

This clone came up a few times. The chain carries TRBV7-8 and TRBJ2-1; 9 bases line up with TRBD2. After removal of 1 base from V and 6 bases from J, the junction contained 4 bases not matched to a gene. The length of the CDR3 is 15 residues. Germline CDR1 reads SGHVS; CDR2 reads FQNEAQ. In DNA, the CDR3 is TGTGCCAGCAGCTTAGTCGGCGGGAGGGCCAATGAGCAGTTCTTC. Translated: CASSLVGGRANEQFF.

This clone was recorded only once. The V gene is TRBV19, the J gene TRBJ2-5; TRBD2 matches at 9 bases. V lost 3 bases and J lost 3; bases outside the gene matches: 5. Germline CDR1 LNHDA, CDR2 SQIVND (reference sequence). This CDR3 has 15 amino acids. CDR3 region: CASSISGRSEETQYF. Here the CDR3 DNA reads TGTGCCAGTAGTATCAGCGGGAGGAGTGAAGAGACCCAGTACTTC.

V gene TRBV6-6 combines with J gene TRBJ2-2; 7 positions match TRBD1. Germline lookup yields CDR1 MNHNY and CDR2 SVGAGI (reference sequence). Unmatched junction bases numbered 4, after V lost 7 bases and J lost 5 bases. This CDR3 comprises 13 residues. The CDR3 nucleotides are TGTGCCAGCAATACAGGGGTGACCGGGGAGCTGTTTTTT. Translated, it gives CASNTGVTGELFF.

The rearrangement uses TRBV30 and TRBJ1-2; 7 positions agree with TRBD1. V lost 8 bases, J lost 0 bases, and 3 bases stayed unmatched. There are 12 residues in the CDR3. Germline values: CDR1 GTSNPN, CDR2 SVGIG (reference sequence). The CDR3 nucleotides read TGTGCCAGGACAGGTCCTAACTATGGCTACACCTTC. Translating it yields CARTGPNYGYTF. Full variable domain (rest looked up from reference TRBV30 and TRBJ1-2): SQTIHQWPATLVQPVGSPLSLECTVEGTSNPNLYWYRQAAGRGLQLLFYSVGIGQISSEVPQNLSASRPQDRQFILSSKKLLLSDSGFYLCARTGPNYGYTFGSGTRLTVV.

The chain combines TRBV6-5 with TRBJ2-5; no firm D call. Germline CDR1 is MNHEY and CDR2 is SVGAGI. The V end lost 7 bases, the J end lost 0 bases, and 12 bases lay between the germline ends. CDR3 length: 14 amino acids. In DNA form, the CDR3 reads TGTGCCAGCAATTTACGCAGGTACCAAGAGACCCAGTACTTC. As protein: CASNLRRYQETQYF.

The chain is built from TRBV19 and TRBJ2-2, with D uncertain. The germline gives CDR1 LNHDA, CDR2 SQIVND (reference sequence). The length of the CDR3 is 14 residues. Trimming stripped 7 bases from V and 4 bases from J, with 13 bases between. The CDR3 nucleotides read TGTGCCAGTACCTTGGTGGGCCTCACCGGGGAGCTGTTTTTT. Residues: CASTLVGLTGELFF.

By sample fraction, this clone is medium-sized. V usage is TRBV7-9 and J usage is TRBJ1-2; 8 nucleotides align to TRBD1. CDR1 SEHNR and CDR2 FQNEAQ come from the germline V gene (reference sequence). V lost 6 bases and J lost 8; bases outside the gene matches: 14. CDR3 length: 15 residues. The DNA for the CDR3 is TGTGCCAGCAGTCCCTGGACAGGGAGCCTGGAAGGCTACACCTTC. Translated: CASSPWTGSLEGYTF.

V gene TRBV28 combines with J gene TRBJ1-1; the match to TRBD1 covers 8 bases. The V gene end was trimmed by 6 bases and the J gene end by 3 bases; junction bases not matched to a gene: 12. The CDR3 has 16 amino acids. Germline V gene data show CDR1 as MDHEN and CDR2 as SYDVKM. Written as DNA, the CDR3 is TGTGCCAGCAGAAACCCAGGGGGCTATCTCCACACTGAAGCTTTCTTT. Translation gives CASRNPGGYLHTEAFF.

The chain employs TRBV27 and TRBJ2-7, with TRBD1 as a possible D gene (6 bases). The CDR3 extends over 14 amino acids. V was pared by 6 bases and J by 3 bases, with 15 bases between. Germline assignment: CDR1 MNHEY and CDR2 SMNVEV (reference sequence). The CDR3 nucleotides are TGTGCCAGCAGACGGACAGTTTCTAGCTACGAGCAGTACTTC. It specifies CASRRTVSSYEQYF.

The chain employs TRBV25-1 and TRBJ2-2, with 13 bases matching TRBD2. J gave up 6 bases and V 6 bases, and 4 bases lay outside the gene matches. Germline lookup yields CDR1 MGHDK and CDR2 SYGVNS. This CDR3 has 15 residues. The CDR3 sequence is CASRRTSGSSGELFF. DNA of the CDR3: TGTGCCAGCAGGAGGACTAGCGGGAGCTCCGGGGAGCTGTTTTTT.

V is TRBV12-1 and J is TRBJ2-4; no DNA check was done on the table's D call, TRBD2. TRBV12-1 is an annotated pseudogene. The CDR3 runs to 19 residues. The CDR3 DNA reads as TGTGCCAGCCCCGCTGGGAGGAGCGGAGACCATCTAGCCAAAAACATTCAGTACTTC. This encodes CASPAGRSGDHLAKNIQYF.

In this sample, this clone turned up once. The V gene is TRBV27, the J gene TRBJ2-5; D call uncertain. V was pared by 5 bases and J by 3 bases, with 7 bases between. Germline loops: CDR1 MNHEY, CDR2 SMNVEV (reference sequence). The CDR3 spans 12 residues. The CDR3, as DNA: TGTGCCAGCAGTACCAACAAAGAGACCCAGTACTTC. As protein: CASSTNKETQYF.

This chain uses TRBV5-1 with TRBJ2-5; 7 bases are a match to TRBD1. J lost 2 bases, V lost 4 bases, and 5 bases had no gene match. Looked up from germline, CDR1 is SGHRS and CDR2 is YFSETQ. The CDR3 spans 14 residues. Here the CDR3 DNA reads TGCGCCAGCAGCACAGGACAGGAGCAAGAGACCCAGTACTTC. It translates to CASSTGQEQETQYF.

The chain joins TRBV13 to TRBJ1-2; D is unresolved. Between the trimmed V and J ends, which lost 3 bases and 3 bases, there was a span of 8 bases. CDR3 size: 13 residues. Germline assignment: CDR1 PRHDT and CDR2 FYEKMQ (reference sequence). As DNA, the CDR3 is TGTGCCAGCAGCTTCGCGGATGACTATGGCTACACCTTC. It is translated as CASSFADDYGYTF.

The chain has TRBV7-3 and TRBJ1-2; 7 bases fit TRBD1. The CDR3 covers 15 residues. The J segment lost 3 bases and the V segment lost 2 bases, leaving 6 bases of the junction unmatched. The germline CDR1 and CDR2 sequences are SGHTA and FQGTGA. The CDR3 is CASSLGPGTDYGYTF. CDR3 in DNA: TGTGCCAGCAGCTTAGGCCCCGGGACAGACTATGGCTACACCTTC.

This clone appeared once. The CDR3: CASCRRSGTLNTGELFF. The CDR3 nucleotides are TGTGCCAGCTGCCGGAGAAGCGGGACTTTAAACACCGGGGAGCTGTTTTTT. The chain couples TRBV6-2 or TRBV6-3 to TRBJ2-2; 7 bases are a match to TRBD2. The CDR3 covers 17 residues. The junction had 14 bases not matched to a gene; V was cut back by 8 bases and J by 2 bases. From germline, CDR1 is MNHEY and CDR2 SVGEGT.

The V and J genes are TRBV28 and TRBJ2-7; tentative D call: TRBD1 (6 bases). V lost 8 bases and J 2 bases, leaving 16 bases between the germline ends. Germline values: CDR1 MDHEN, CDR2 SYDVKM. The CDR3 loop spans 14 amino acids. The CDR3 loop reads CASDSTTGTYEQYF. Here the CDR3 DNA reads TGTGCCAGCGACTCCACGACAGGAACCTACGAGCAGTACTTC.

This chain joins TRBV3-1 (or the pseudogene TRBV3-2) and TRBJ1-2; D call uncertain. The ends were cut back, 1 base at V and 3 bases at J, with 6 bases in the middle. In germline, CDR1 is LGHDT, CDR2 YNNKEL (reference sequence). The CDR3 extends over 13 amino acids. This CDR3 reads CASSQAADYGYTF. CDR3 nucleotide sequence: TGTGCCAGCAGCCAAGCAGCGGACTATGGCTACACCTTC.

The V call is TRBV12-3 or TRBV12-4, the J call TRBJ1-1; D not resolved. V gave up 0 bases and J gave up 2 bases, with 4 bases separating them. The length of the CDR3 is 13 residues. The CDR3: CASSLAANTEAFF. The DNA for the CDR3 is TGTGCCAGCAGTTTAGCAGCTAACACTGAAGCTTTCTTT.

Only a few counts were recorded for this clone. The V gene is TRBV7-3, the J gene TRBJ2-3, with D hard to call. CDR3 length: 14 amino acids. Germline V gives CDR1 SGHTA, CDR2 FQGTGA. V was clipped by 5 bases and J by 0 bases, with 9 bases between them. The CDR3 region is CASSPDTSTDTQYF. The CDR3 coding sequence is TGTGCCAGCAGCCCCGACACTAGCACAGATACGCAGTATTTT.

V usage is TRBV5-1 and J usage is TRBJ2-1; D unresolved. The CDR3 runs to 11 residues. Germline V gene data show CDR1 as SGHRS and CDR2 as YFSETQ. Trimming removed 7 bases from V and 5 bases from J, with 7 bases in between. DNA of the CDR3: TGCGCCAGCTTCACTAACAATGAGCAGTTCTTC. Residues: CASFTNNEQFF.